This TCR beta chain was retrieved from a study of T cell repertoires in cytomegalovirus infection. TCRdb reprocessed the reads with MiXCR, giving one entry per CDR3 protein. The sample holds about 770,000 distinct CDR3 sequences, around 29% seen once. There are a few counts of this clonotype. The antigen is undetermined. Trimming removed 2 bases at V and 1 base at J, with 5 bases between. The CDR3 contains 13 residues. Germline lookup yields CDR1 MNHEY and CDR2 SVGEGT. This sample comprised cultured CD8+ T cells from PBMCs, obtained from culture after CMV antigen stimulation. This TCR was sampled from a human donor in good health (CMV status not recorded). Some clones in this sample may be carry-over from other donors' samples. The gene calls are TRBV6-2 or TRBV6-3 and TRBJ1-2; unclear D gene. CDR3: CASSYDDNYGYTF. CDR3 DNA: TGTGCCAGCAGTTACGACGATAACTATGGCTACACCTTC.